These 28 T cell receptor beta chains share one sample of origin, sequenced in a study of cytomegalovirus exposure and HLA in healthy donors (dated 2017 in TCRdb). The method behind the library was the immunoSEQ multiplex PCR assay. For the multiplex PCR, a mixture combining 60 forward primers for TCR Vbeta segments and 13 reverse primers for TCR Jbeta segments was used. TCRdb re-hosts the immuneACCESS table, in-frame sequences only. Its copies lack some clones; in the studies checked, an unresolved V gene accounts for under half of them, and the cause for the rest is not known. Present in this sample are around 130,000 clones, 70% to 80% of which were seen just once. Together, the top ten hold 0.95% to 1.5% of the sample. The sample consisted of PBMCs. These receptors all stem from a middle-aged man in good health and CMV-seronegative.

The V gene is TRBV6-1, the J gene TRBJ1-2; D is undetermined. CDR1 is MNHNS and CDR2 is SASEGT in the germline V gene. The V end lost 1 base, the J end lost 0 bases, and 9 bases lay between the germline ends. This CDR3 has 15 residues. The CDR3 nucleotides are TGTGCCAGCAGTGAAGGGTCCACATCTAACTATGGCTACACCTTC. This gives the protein CASSEGSTSNYGYTF.

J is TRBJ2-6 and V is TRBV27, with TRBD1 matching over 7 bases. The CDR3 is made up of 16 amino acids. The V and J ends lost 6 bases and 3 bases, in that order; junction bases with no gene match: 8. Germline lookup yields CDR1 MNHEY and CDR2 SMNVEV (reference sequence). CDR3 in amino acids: CASSGRGNGGANVLTF. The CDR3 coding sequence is TGTGCCAGCAGCGGCAGGGGGAACGGTGGGGCCAACGTCCTGACTTTC.

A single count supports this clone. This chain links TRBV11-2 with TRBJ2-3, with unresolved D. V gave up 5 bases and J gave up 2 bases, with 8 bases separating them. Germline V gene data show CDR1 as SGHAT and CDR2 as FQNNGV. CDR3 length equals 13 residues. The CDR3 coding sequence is TGTGCCAGCAGCGTACACTACACAGATACGCAGTATTTT. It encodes CASSVHYTDTQYF.

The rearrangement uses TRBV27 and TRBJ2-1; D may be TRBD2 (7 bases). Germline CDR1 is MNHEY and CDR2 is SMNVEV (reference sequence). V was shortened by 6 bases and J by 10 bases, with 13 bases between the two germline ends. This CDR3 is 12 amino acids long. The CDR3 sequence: CASSPGGREQFF. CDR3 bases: TGTGCCAGCAGCCCGGGGGGCCGAGAGCAGTTCTTC.

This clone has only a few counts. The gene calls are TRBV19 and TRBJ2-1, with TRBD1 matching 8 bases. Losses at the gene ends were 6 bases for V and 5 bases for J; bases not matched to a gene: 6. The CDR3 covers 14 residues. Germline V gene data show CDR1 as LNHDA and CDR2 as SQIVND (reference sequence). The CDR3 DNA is TGTGCCAGTAGCCAGGGACAGGACAACAATGAGCAGTTCTTC. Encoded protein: CASSQGQDNNEQFF.

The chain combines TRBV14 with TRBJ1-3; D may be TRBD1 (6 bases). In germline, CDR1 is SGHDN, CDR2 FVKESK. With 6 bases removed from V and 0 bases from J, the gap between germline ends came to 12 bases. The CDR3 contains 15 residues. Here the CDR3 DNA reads TGTGCCAGCAGTCCACAGGGAAACTCTGGAAACACCATATATTTT. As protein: CASSPQGNSGNTIYF.

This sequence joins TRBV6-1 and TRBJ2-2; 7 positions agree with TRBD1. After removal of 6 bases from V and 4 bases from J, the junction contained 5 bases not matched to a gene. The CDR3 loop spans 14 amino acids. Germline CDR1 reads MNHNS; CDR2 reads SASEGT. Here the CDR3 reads CASRTDRVTGELFF. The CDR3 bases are TGTGCCAGCAGAACAGACAGGGTCACCGGGGAGCTGTTTTTT.

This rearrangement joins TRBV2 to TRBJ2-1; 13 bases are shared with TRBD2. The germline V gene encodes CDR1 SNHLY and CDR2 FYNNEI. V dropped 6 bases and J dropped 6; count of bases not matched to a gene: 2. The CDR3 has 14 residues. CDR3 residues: CASRGLAGPNEQFF. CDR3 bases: TGTGCCAGCAGGGGACTAGCGGGACCCAATGAGCAGTTCTTC.

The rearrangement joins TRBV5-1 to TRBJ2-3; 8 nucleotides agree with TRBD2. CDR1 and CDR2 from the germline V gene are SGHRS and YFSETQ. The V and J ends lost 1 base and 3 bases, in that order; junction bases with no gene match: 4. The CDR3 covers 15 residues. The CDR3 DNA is TGCGCCAGCAGCTTGAGATTAGCGGGAACAGATACGCAGTATTTT. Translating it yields CASSLRLAGTDTQYF.

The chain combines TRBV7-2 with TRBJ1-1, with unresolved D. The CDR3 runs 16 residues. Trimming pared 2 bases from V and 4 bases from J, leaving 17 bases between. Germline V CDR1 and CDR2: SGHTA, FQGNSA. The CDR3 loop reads CASSLNLGFEGTEAFF. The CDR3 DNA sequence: TGTGCCAGCAGCTTAAATCTGGGTTTTGAGGGCACTGAAGCTTTCTTT.

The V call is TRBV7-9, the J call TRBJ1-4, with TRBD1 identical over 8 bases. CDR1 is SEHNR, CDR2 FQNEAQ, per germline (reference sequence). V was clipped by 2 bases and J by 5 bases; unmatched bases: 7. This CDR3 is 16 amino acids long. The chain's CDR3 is CASSLTGQVSNEKLFF. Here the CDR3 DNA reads TGTGCCAGCAGCTTAACGGGACAGGTTTCCAATGAAAAACTGTTTTTT.

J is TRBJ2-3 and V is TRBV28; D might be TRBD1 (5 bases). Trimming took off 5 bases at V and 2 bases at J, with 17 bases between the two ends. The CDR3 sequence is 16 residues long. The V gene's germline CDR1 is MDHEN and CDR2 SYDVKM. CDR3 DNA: TGTGCCAGCAGTCCTCCGATCGACAGTTTCACAGATACGCAGTATTTT. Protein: CASSPPIDSFTDTQYF.

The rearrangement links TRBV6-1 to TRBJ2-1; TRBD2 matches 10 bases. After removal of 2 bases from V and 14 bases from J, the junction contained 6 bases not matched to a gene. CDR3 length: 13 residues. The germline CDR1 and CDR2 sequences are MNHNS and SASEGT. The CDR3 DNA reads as TGTGCCAGCAGTGAAAGGGGGACTAGCGTAAAGTTCTTC. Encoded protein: CASSERGTSVKFF.

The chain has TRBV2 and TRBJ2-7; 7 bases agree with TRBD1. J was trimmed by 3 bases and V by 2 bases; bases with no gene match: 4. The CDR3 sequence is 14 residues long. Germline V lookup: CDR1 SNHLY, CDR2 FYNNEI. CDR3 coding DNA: TGTGCCAGCAGTGAACAGGGACAGATCTACGAGCAGTACTTC. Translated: CASSEQGQIYEQYF.

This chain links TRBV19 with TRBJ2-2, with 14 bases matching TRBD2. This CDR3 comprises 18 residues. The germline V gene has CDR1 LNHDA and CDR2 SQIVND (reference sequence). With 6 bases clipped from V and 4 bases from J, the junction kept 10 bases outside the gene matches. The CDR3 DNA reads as TGTGCCAGTAGATATACTTCCGGGACTAGCGGGGGCACCGGGGAGCTGTTTTTT. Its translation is CASRYTSGTSGGTGELFF.

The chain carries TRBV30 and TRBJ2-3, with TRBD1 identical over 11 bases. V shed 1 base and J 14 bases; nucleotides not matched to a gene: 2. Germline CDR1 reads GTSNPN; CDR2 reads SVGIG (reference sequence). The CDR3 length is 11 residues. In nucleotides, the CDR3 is TGTGCCTGGAGTGACGGGACAGGGGGGTATTTT. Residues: CAWSDGTGGYF.

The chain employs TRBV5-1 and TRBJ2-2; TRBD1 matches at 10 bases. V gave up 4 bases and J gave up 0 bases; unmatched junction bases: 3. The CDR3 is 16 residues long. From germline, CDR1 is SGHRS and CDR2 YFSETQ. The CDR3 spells CASSRGTGANTGELFF. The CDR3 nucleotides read TGCGCCAGCAGCCGCGGGACAGGGGCGAACACCGGGGAGCTGTTTTTT.

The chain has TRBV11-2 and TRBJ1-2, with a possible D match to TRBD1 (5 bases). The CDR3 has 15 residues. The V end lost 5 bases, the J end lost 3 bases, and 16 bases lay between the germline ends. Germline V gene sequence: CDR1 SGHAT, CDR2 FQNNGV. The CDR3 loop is CASSRSQGLDYGYTF. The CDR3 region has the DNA TGTGCCAGCAGCCGAAGCCAGGGCCTTGACTATGGCTACACCTTC.

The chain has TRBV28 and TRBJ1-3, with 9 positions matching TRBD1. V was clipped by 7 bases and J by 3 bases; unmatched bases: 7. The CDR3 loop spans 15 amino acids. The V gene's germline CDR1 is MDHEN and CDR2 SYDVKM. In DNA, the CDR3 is TGTGCCAGCACCTTCACAGGGGGCGGTGGAAACACCATATATTTT. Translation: CASTFTGGGGNTIYF.

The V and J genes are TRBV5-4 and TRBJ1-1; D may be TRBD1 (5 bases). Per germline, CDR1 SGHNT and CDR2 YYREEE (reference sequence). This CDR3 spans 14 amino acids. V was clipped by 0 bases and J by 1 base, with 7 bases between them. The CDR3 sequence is CASSLGQSNTEAFF. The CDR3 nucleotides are TGTGCCAGCAGCTTGGGACAGTCGAACACTGAAGCTTTCTTT.

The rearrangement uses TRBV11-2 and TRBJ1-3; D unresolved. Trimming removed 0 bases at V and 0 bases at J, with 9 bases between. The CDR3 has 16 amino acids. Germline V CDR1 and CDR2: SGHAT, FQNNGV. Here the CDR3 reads CASSLDRVFSGNTIYF. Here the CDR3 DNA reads TGTGCCAGCAGCTTAGATCGGGTGTTCTCTGGAAACACCATATATTTT.

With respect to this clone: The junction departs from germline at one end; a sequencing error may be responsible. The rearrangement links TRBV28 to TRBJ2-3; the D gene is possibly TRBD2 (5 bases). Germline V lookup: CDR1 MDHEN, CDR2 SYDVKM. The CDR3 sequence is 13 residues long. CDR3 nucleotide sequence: TGTGCCAGTAGTTTTTCCATAGCGGATACGCAGTATTTT. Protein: CASSFSIADTQYF.

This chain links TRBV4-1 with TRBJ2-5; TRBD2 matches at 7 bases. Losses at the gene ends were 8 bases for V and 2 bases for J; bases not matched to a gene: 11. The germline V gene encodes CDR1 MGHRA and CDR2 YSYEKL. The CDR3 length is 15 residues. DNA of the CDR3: TGCGCCAGCGGTACAGCGGGAAGTCGGCAAGAGACCCAGTACTTC. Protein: CASGTAGSRQETQYF.

The CDR3 DNA is TGCGCCAGCAGCGCGGTAGGATCGATGAACACTGAAGCTTTCTTT. Translated, it gives CASSAVGSMNTEAFF. This sequence joins TRBV5-1 and TRBJ1-1; D is unresolved. This CDR3 contains 15 residues. V was trimmed by 4 bases and J by 0 bases, leaving 13 bases between them. Germline V gene sequence: CDR1 SGHRS, CDR2 YFSETQ.

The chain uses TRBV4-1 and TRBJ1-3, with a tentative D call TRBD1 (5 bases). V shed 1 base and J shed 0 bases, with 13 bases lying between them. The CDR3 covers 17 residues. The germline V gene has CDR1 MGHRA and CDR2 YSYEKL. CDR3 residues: CASSQAPGLYSGNTIYF. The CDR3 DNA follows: TGCGCCAGCAGCCAAGCACCAGGGCTATACTCTGGAAACACCATATATTTT.

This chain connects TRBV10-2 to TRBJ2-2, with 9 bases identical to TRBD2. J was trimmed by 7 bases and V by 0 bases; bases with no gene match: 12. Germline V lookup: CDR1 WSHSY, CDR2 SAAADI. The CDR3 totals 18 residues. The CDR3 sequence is CASSESRVLAGVGGELFF. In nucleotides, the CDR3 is TGCGCCAGCAGTGAGTCGAGGGTATTAGCGGGAGTCGGCGGGGAGCTGTTTTTT.

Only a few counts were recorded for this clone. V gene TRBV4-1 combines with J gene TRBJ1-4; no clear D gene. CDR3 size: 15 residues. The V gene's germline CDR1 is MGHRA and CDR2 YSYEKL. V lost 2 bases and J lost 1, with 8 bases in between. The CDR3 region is CASSQPRLTNEKLFF. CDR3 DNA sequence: TGCGCCAGCAGCCAACCGAGACTAACTAATGAAAAACTGTTTTTT.

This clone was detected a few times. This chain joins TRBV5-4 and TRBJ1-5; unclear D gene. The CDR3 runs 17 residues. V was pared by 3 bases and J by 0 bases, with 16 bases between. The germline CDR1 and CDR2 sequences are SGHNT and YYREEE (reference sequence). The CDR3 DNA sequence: TGTGCCAGCAGCTCAGTTCCGGAACGGGATAGCAATCAGCCCCAGCATTTT. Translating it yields CASSSVPERDSNQPQHF.